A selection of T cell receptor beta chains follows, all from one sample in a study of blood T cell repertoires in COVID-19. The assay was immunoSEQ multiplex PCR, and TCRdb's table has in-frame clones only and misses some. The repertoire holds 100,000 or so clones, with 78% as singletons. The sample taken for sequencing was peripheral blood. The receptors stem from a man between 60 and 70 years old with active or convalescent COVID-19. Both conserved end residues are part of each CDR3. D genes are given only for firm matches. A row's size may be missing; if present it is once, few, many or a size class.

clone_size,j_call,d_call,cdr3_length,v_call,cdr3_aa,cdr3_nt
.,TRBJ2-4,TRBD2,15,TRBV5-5,CASSLVAGFKNIQYF,TGTGCCAGCAGCTTGGTAGCGGGATTCAAAAACATTCAGTACTTC
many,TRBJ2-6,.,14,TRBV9,CASGAGSGANVLTF,TGTGCCAGCGGAGCGGGCTCTGGGGCCAACGTCCTGACTTTC
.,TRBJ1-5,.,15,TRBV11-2,CASSYTWGDNQPQHF,TGTGCCAGCAGCTACACTTGGGGAGACAATCAGCCCCAGCATTTT
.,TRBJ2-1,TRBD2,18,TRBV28,CASSLFSSGGRMYNEQFF,TGTGCCAGCAGTTTGTTTTCTTCGGGCGGGAGGATGTACAATGAGCAGTTCTTC
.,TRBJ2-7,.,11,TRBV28,CASSGHDEQYF,TGTGCCAGCAGTGGACACGACGAGCAGTACTTC
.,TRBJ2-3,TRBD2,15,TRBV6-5,CASSFLAGVTDTQYF,TGTGCCAGCAGTTTTTTAGCGGGAGTCACAGATACGCAGTATTTT
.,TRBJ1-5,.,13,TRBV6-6,CASIRNPGQPQHF,TGTGCCAGCATTCGCAACCCCGGGCAGCCCCAGCATTTT
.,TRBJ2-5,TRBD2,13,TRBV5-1,CASSLSGAETQYF,TGCGCCAGCAGCTTGAGCGGGGCAGAGACCCAGTACTTC
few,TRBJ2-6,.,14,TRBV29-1,CSVVAGSGANVLTF,TGCAGCGTTGTAGCCGGCTCTGGGGCCAACGTCCTGACTTTC
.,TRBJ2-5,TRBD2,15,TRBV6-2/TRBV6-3,CASSPPGLAGETQYF,TGTGCCAGCAGTCCCCCGGGGCTAGCGGGAGAGACCCAGTACTTC
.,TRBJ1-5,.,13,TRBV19,CASSPGGNQPQHF,TGTGCCAGTAGTCCAGGGGGCAATCAGCCCCAGCATTTT
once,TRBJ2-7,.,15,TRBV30,CAWSVRGTVAYEQYF,TGTGCCTGGAGTGTACGGGGGACGGTCGCCTACGAGCAGTACTTC
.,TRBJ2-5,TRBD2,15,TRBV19,CASSAGTSGEETQYF,TGTGCCAGTAGTGCGGGGACTAGCGGGGAAGAGACCCAGTACTTC
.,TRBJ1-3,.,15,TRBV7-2,CASSSKHNLGDTIYF,TGTGCCAGCAGCTCGAAACACAACCTCGGGGACACCATATATTTT
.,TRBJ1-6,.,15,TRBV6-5,CASKLQGVGNSPLHF,TGTGCCAGCAAATTACAGGGTGTGGGAAATTCACCCCTCCACTTT
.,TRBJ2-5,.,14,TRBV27,CASSLSEQQETQYF,TGTGCCAGCAGTTTATCTGAACAGCAAGAGACCCAGTACTTC
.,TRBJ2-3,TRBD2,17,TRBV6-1,CASSESGLAASTDTQYF,TGTGCCAGCAGTGAATCGGGACTAGCGGCTAGCACAGATACGCAGTATTTT
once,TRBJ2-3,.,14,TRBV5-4,CASRSSASTDTQYF,TGTGCCAGCCGAAGCAGCGCTAGCACAGATACGCAGTATTTT
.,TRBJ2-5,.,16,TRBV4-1,CASSQLAERGKKTQYF,TGCGCCAGCAGCCAACTAGCGGAGAGGGGGAAGAAGACCCAGTACTTC
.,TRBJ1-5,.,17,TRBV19,CASSIRWWEVSNQPQHF,TGTGCCAGTAGTATCCGGTGGTGGGAGGTGAGCAATCAGCCCCAGCATTTT
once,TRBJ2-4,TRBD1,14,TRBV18,CASSLRQGKNIQYF,TGTGCCAGCTCATTACGACAGGGTAAAAACATTCAGTACTTC
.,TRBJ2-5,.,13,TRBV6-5,CASSRNVGETQYF,TGTGCCAGCAGCAGGAACGTAGGAGAGACCCAGTACTTC
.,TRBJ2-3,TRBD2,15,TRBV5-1,CASSTSSGATDTQYF,TGCGCCAGCAGCACATCTAGCGGCGCCACAGATACGCAGTATTTT
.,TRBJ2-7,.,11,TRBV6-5,CASMSSYEQYF,TGTGCCAGCATGTCATCCTACGAGCAGTACTTC
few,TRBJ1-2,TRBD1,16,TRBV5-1,CASSLVTGGRGYGYTF,TGCGCCAGCAGCCTTGTGACAGGGGGCCGGGGCTATGGCTACACCTTC
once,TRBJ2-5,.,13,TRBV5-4,CASSLVGEETQYF,TGTGCCAGCAGCTTGGTGGGAGAAGAGACCCAGTACTTC
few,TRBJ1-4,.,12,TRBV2,CASSQGGEKLFF,TGTGCCAGCAGCCAGGGTGGGGAAAAACTGTTTTTT
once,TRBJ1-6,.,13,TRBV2,CATRGIKQSPLHF,TGTGCCACCCGGGGGATTAAACAGTCACCCCTCCACTTT
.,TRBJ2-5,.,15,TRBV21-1,CASSKETGGGETQYF,TGTGCCAGCAGCAAAGAAACAGGGGGGGGAGAGACCCAGTACTTC
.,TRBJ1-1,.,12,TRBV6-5,CASSYRGSEAFF,TGTGCCAGCAGTTACAGGGGGTCTGAAGCTTTCTTT
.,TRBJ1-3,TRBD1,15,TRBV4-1,CASSPQGARGNTIYF,TGCGCCAGCAGCCCTCAGGGGGCGCGAGGAAACACCATATATTTT
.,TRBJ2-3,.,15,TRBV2,CASSLGVLSTDTQYF,TGTGCCAGCAGTCTAGGGGTTCTTAGCACAGATACGCAGTATTTT
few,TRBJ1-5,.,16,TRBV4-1,CASSQEPGSVDQPQHF,TGCGCCAGCAGCCAAGAACCGGGTTCGGTGGATCAGCCCCAGCATTTT
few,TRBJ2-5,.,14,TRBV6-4,CASSGGGGGETQYF,TGTGCCAGCAGCGGTGGGGGGGGCGGCGAGACCCAGTACTTC
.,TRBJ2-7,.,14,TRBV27,CASRAIGGLHEQYF,TGTGCCAGCAGGGCTATCGGGGGGCTCCACGAGCAGTACTTC
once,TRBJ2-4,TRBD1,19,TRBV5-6,CASSIKPGTGSLAKNIQYF,TGTGCCAGCAGCATTAAACCCGGGACAGGGTCCTTAGCCAAAAACATTCAGTACTTC
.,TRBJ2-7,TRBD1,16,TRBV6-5,CASSYSAADRGYEQYF,TGTGCCAGCAGTTACTCCGCCGCGGACAGGGGCTACGAGCAGTACTTC
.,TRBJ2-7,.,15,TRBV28,CASREGGQITYEQYF,TGTGCCAGCAGGGAGGGGGGACAGATAACCTACGAGCAGTACTTC
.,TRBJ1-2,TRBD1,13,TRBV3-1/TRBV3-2,CATGGLRGGGYTF,TGTGCCACAGGGGGCCTTCGGGGCGGGGGCTACACCTTC
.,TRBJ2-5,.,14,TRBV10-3,CAISESGGGKTQYF,TGTGCCATCAGTGAGTCGGGGGGTGGAAAGACCCAGTACTTC
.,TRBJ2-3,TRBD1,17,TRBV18,CASSPWARTGMTDTQYF,TGTGCCAGCTCACCGTGGGCGAGGACAGGGATGACAGATACGCAGTATTTT